A single sample gave rise to the 28 T cell receptor beta chains below, sequenced in a study of blood T cell repertoires in COVID-19. TCRdb keeps only in-frame clones here, not all; method: immunoSEQ multiplex PCR. The sample carries under 250,000 clones, 70% to 90% recorded once. Sequenced sample: peripheral blood. These receptors all stem from a human donor in a cohort sampled during active COVID-19.

This chain uses TRBV25-1 with TRBJ2-7, with D possibly being TRBD1 (5 bases). V shed 4 bases and J shed 2 bases, with 12 bases lying between them. Germline lookup yields CDR1 MGHDK and CDR2 SYGVNS. The CDR3 totals 14 residues. The CDR3 nucleotides read TGTGCCAGCAGTGGGGAACAGGCCGCCTACGAGCAGTACTTC. Protein sequence: CASSGEQAAYEQYF.

In the case of this clone: The junction shows a germline mismatch at one end, possibly a read error. The chain couples TRBV2 to TRBJ1-3; D may be TRBD1 (6 bases). The CDR3 covers 12 residues. CDR1 and CDR2 (germline): SNHLY, FYNNEI. Written as DNA, the CDR3 is TGTGCCAGCAGTAATCGACAGGACCCGACAAACTTT. It encodes CASSNRQDPTNF. Looking up the rest from reference TRBV2 and TRBJ1-3 gives the full variable domain: EPEVTQTPSHQVTQMGQEVILRCVPISNHLYFYWYRQILGQKVEFLVSFYNNEISEKSEIFDDQFSVERPDGSNFTLKIRSTKLEDSAMYFCASSNRQDPTNFGEGSWLTVV.

The chain recombines TRBV10-3 with TRBJ2-7, with D perhaps TRBD2 (5 bases). CDR1 is ENHRY, CDR2 SYGVKD, per germline. Trimming stripped 10 bases from V and 2 bases from J, with 15 bases between. The CDR3 has 13 residues. In DNA form, the CDR3 reads TGTGCCACCGGGGTTCCCTCAACCTACGAGCAGTACTTC. Its protein is CATGVPSTYEQYF.

V usage is TRBV9 and J usage is TRBJ2-5; maybe TRBD2 (6 bases). With 2 bases removed from V and 5 bases from J, the gap between germline ends came to 13 bases. CDR3 length: 14 residues. The V gene's germline CDR1 is SGDLS and CDR2 YYNGEE. CDR3: CASSVNTGGETQYF. DNA for the CDR3: TGTGCCAGCAGCGTCAACACTGGAGGGGAGACCCAGTACTTC.

The CDR3: CASSLGTSGVLEQFF. The CDR3 DNA reads TGTGCCAGCAGCTTGGGGACTAGCGGGGTTCTTGAGCAGTTCTTC. The chain is built from TRBV5-4 and TRBJ2-1; 12 bases agree with TRBD2. CDR1 and CDR2 (germline): SGHNT, YYREEE (reference sequence). V lost 0 bases to trimming and J lost 9 bases; unmatched junction nucleotides: 4. This CDR3 comprises 15 residues.

This chain connects TRBV4-3 to TRBJ2-7, with 10 bases aligning to TRBD1. Germline assignment: CDR1 LGHNA and CDR2 YSLEER. Trimming cost V 0 bases and J 3 bases; bases outside gene matches: 2. The CDR3 length is 15 residues. CDR3 in amino acids: CASSQERTGGYEQYF. CDR3 sequence (DNA): TGCGCCAGCAGCCAAGAAAGGACAGGGGGCTACGAGCAGTACTTC.

The rearrangement joins TRBV12-3 or TRBV12-4 to TRBJ2-7; possible D gene TRBD2, 5 bases. The CDR3 runs to 13 residues. The V and J ends lost 3 bases and 6 bases respectively, with 12 bases between them. Here the CDR3 DNA reads TGTGCCAGCAGTTTCCGAGGGCGCCCCGAGCAGTACTTC. This gives the protein CASSFRGRPEQYF.

The chain couples TRBV2 to TRBJ2-1; possible D gene TRBD2, 6 bases. Looked up from germline, CDR1 is SNHLY and CDR2 is FYNNEI. The CDR3 contains 18 residues. Trimming left V 5 bases short and J 9 bases short, with 29 bases between. CDR3 region: CASSTKTLRDWGEIEQFF. The DNA for the CDR3 is TGTGCCAGCAGTACTAAGACGTTGCGGGACTGGGGAGAAATTGAGCAGTTCTTC.

The rearrangement joins TRBV28 to TRBJ2-1, with 13 bases identical to TRBD2. Looked up from germline, CDR1 is MDHEN and CDR2 is SYDVKM. V shed 5 bases, J shed 8 bases, and the junction held 6 bases outside the gene matches. The CDR3 totals 15 residues. CDR3 region: CASSPPTSGRYEQFF. CDR3 in DNA: TGTGCCAGCAGTCCCCCGACTAGCGGGAGGTATGAGCAGTTCTTC.

At least ten counts were recorded for this clone. This chain uses TRBV7-2 with TRBJ1-5, with TRBD1 identical over 10 bases. V lost 6 bases and J lost 4; bases outside the gene matches: 3. The CDR3 consists of 14 residues. Germline V gene lookup returns CDR1 SGHTA and CDR2 FQGNSA. The CDR3 bases are TGTGCCAGCAGTCCGGGACAGGGGAATCAGCCCCAGCATTTT. Its translation: CASSPGQGNQPQHF.

The rearrangement uses TRBV18 and TRBJ1-5, with D possibly matching TRBD1 (6 bases). Deletions cut 4 bases from V and 5 bases from J, with 12 bases between. CDR1 is KGHSH, CDR2 LQKENI, per germline. The CDR3 has 14 amino acids. The CDR3 DNA reads as TGTGCCAGCTCACGAACGGGGGGCTATCAGCCCCAGCATTTT. It yields the protein CASSRTGGYQPQHF.

The genes are TRBV24-1 and TRBJ2-3; perhaps TRBD2 as D (5 bases). From germline, CDR1 is KGHDR and CDR2 SFDVKD. This CDR3 spans 13 amino acids. Trimming pared 5 bases from V and 6 bases from J, leaving 11 bases between. The CDR3 region has the DNA TGTGCCACCAGTGTAGAGGGAGTTGATACGCAGTATTTT. It specifies CATSVEGVDTQYF.

The gene calls are TRBV3-1 (or the pseudogene TRBV3-2) and TRBJ2-2; 13 bases map to TRBD2. This CDR3 is 18 amino acids long. Germline values: CDR1 LGHDT, CDR2 YNNKEL (reference sequence). J was trimmed by 0 bases and V by 4 bases; bases with no gene match: 5. The CDR3 is CASSPGLAGPTNTGELFF. DNA of the CDR3: TGTGCCAGCAGCCCGGGACTAGCGGGGCCTACGAACACCGGGGAGCTGTTTTTT.

The rearrangement uses TRBV18 and TRBJ1-3; D perhaps matches TRBD1 (6 bases). Germline V gene sequence: CDR1 KGHSH, CDR2 LQKENI. With 6 bases removed from V and 0 bases from J, the gap between germline ends came to 15 bases. CDR3 length equals 16 residues. CDR3 nucleotide sequence: TGTGCCAGCTCGGGACAACAGGGATCCTCTGGAAACACCATATATTTT. As protein: CASSGQQGSSGNTIYF.

The V gene is TRBV19, the J gene TRBJ1-1; 8 positions agree with TRBD1. The CDR3 runs to 14 residues. Losses at the gene ends were 4 bases for V and 4 bases for J; bases not matched to a gene: 5. Germline V gene sequence: CDR1 LNHDA, CDR2 SQIVND (reference sequence). In DNA, the CDR3 is TGTGCCAGTAGTAACACAGGGGGATTCACTGAAGCTTTCTTT. This gives the protein CASSNTGGFTEAFF. The variable domain in full, completed from reference TRBV19 and TRBJ1-1, reads DGGITQSPKYLFRKEGQNVTLSCEQNLNHDAMYWYRQDPGQGLRLIYYSQIVNDFQKGDIAEGYSVSREKKESFPLTVTSAQKNPTAFYLCASSNTGGFTEAFFGQGTRLTVV.

This clone was seen only once. The chain employs TRBV19 and TRBJ1-1; no reliable D call. This CDR3 region has 14 residues. V was trimmed by 4 bases and J by 4 bases, leaving 13 bases between them. Germline V gene data show CDR1 as LNHDA and CDR2 as SQIVND (reference sequence). The CDR3 coding sequence is TGTGCCAGTAGTACTTTTATCTTGCGCACTGAAGCTTTCTTT. Translation: CASSTFILRTEAFF.

The CDR3 nucleotides read TGTGCCATCAGTGAGTCGGGCAGCCAAGAAGCTTTCTTT. It encodes CAISESGSQEAFF. V gene TRBV10-3 combines with J gene TRBJ1-1, with D unclear. The CDR3 length is 13 residues. The germline V gene encodes CDR1 ENHRY and CDR2 SYGVKD. V was shortened by 0 bases and J by 8 bases, with 10 bases between the two germline ends.

This sequence joins TRBV18 and TRBJ2-7, with 9 bases that match TRBD1. The CDR3 has 14 residues. The junction had 3 bases not matched to a gene; V was cut back by 3 bases and J by 3 bases. Per the germline V gene, CDR1 is KGHSH and CDR2 is LQKENI. CDR3: CASSPGQGYYEQYF. The CDR3 region has the DNA TGTGCCAGCTCACCCGGACAGGGGTACTACGAGCAGTACTTC.

The chain links TRBV3-1 (or the pseudogene TRBV3-2) to TRBJ1-4; the match to TRBD1 covers 7 bases. Trimming at V came to 5 bases and at J to 6 bases, leaving 6 bases not matched to a gene. The CDR3 runs 14 residues. The germline CDR1 and CDR2 sequences are LGHDT and YNNKEL (reference sequence). The CDR3 DNA is TGTGCCAGCAGCAGGGACAGCCGAGATGAAAAACTGTTTTTT. The encoded protein is CASSRDSRDEKLFF.

The V and J genes are TRBV28 and TRBJ2-2, with TRBD1 as a possible D gene (6 bases). Looked up from germline, CDR1 is MDHEN and CDR2 is SYDVKM. This CDR3 contains 15 residues. Trimming cost V 3 bases and J 1 base, with 9 bases left between them. Here the CDR3 reads CASSLGAGNTGELFF. CDR3 DNA sequence: TGTGCCAGCAGTTTGGGGGCAGGGAACACCGGGGAGCTGTTTTTT. The variable domain in full, with the rest retrieved from reference TRBV28 and TRBJ2-2, is DVKVTQSSRYLVKRTGEKVFLECVQDMDHENMFWYRQDPGLGLRLIYFSYDVKMKEKGDIPEGYSVSREKKERFSLILESASTNQTSMYLCASSLGAGNTGELFFGEGSRLTVL.

The rearrangement joins TRBV24-1 to TRBJ1-4; no clear D gene. Trimming took off 4 bases at V and 8 bases at J, with 13 bases between the two ends. The CDR3 runs to 14 residues. From germline, CDR1 is KGHDR and CDR2 SFDVKD. CDR3 in DNA: TGTGCCACCAGTGAACCAAGGCTGGGCGAAAAACTGTTTTTT. It specifies CATSEPRLGEKLFF.

The rearrangement uses TRBV28 and TRBJ2-1; TRBD2 aligns across 7 bases. Trimming at V came to 7 bases and at J to 2 bases, leaving 8 bases not matched to a gene. Germline V lookup: CDR1 MDHEN, CDR2 SYDVKM. This CDR3 spans 15 amino acids. This CDR3 is CASKREAGAYNEQFF. CDR3 nucleotide sequence: TGTGCCAGCAAGAGGGAGGCGGGGGCCTACAATGAGCAGTTCTTC.

This clone was counted a few times. The chain recombines TRBV7-2 with TRBJ2-1, with TRBD2 matching over 9 bases. Germline V CDR1 and CDR2: SGHTA, FQGNSA. The CDR3 runs to 16 residues. V shed 2 bases and J 12 bases; nucleotides not matched to a gene: 14. CDR3 nucleotide sequence: TGTGCCAGCAGCTTACAGGTGTTGGGTGGTAGCGGGAGGCAGTTCTTC. Protein product: CASSLQVLGGSGRQFF.

The chain links TRBV11-1 to TRBJ1-2, with D possibly matching TRBD1 (5 bases). The germline V gene has CDR1 SGHAT and CDR2 FQDESV (reference sequence). V lost 6 bases to trimming and J lost 4 bases, with 12 bases between them. CDR3 length: 13 amino acids. In nucleotides, the CDR3 is TGTGCCAGCAGTCCCCCCGGGGGCTATGGCTACACCTTC. Translated, it gives CASSPPGGYGYTF. The variable domain in full, with the rest retrieved from reference TRBV11-1 and TRBJ1-2, is EAEVAQSPRYKITEKSQAVAFWCDPISGHATLYWYRQILGQGPELLVQFQDESVVDDSQLPKDRFSAERLKGVDSTLKIQPAELGDSAMYLCASSPPGGYGYTFGSGTRLTVV.

This chain links TRBV3-1 (or the pseudogene TRBV3-2) with TRBJ1-1; D unclear. Germline lookup yields CDR1 LGHDT and CDR2 YNNKEL (reference sequence). The CDR3 is 15 amino acids. V lost 3 bases to trimming and J lost 5 bases, with 16 bases between them. CDR3 DNA: TGTGCCAGCAGCCATGTGGTGACCCGAGGAACTGAAGCTTTCTTT. Translating it yields CASSHVVTRGTEAFF.

This chain connects TRBV7-2 to TRBJ2-7; the D is unclear. Trimming shortened V by 5 bases and J by 0 bases, and 14 bases separated the two germline ends. The CDR3 runs 15 residues. Germline loops: CDR1 SGHTA, CDR2 FQGNSA. This chain's CDR3 is CASSVHISGSYEQYF. CDR3 DNA: TGTGCCAGCAGCGTCCACATAAGTGGCTCCTACGAGCAGTACTTC.

CDR3 sequence (DNA): TGTGCCAGCAATGGGGCCACTGAAGCTTTCTTT. Translated, it gives CASNGATEAFF. The chain carries TRBV28 and TRBJ1-1; D possibly corresponds to TRBD1 (5 bases). The CDR3 covers 11 residues. Between the trimmed V and J ends, which lost 7 bases and 4 bases, there was a span of 7 bases. Germline CDR1 and CDR2: MDHEN and SYDVKM.

This clone occurred once. The gene calls are TRBV7-2 and TRBJ1-2; 11 nucleotides match TRBD1. V lost 5 bases and J lost 7; bases outside the gene matches: 6. This CDR3 is built from 14 residues. Per germline, CDR1 SGHTA and CDR2 FQGNSA. The CDR3 here is CASSLGQGASGYTF. Here the CDR3 DNA reads TGTGCCAGCAGCCTCGGACAGGGGGCGAGTGGCTACACCTTC.